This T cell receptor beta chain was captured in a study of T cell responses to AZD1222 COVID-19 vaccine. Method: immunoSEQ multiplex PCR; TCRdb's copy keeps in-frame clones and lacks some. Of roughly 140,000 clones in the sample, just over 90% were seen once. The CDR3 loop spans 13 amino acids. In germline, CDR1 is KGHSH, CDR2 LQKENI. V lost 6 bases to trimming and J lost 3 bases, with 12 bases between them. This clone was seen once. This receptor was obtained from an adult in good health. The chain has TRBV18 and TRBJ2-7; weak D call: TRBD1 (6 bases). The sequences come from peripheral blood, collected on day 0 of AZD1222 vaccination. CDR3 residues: CASSEDRGYEQYF. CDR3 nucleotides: TGTGCCAGCTCTGAGGACAGAGGCTACGAGCAGTACTTC.